Sequencing of this T cell receptor (beta chain) was carried out in a study of T-cell reconstitution after alpha-beta-depleted transplantation in children. Regarding the study as a whole: Reportedly, roughly two months post-transplant, alpha-beta T cells arose from several hundred expanded graft clones. In some patients, recipient T cells and intrathymic progenitors surviving conditioning explained high day-60 diversity. A year had passed since transplant, and T-cell counts and diversity by then came mostly from newly produced T cells.

The CDR3 loop spans 15 amino acids. V was pared by 3 bases and J by 3 bases, with 5 bases of the junction left unmatched. This clonotype was seen repeatedly, ten times or more. The antigen is not known. Molecular barcoding with unique molecular identifiers was used for the TCRbeta library. Each CDR3 protein is one row after TCRdb ran MiXCR on the PCR reads. The table includes around 250,000 distinct CDR3 sequences, less than 9% detected once. The chain couples TRBV12-3 or TRBV12-4 to TRBJ2-7; 10 bases agree with TRBD1. This sample comprised PBMCs, mostly from graft donor cells, obtained 180 days after TCRalphabeta/CD19-depleted stem cell transplant. The TCR sequence derives from a male patient younger than 18 who had a stem cell transplant for acute lymphoblastic leukemia, so the T cells may come from the graft donor. The CDR3, as DNA: TGTGCCAGCAGTTTCGGGACAGGGGTCGTCTACGAGCAGTACTTC. This translates into CASSFGTGVVYEQYF.